This entry lists 28 T cell receptor beta chains sequenced from one sample in a study of blood T cell repertoires in COVID-19. The repertoire was sequenced with immunoSEQ multiplex PCR; TCRdb's copy has only in-frame clones and lacks some. The repertoire holds about 84,000 clones, with about four fifths as singletons. Sample: peripheral blood. The receptors shown here come from a woman older than 75 with acute or convalescent COVID-19.

The rearrangement joins TRBV6-7 to TRBJ1-5, with 7 positions matching TRBD1. TRBV6-7 is an ORF, and what it does is uncertain. The CDR3 sequence is 14 residues long. Losses at the gene ends were 5 bases for V and 5 bases for J; bases not matched to a gene: 6. In DNA form, the CDR3 reads TGTGCCAGCAGTGGTGAAGGGGGCTATCAGCCCCAGCATTTT. It codes for CASSGEGGYQPQHF.

This clone showed up just a few times. V and J are TRBV24-1 and TRBJ2-7; 9 bases line up with TRBD2. This CDR3 comprises 13 residues. CDR1 and CDR2 (germline): KGHDR, SFDVKD. Losses at the gene ends were 9 bases for V and 7 bases for J; bases not matched to a gene: 9. The CDR3 loop reads CATVAGVDWEQYF. The CDR3, as DNA: TGTGCCACCGTAGCGGGGGTAGACTGGGAGCAGTACTTC.

V and J are TRBV12-3 or TRBV12-4 and TRBJ2-7; D is undetermined. Trimming removed 5 bases from V and 6 bases from J, with 11 bases in between. The CDR3 spans 12 residues. In nucleotides, the CDR3 is TGTGCCAGCAGTCCCGACACCTCCGAGCAGTACTTC. Its translation: CASSPDTSEQYF.

This clone was counted only a few times. This chain joins TRBV19 and TRBJ1-2; tentatively, D is TRBD1 (5 bases). The V end lost 1 base, the J end lost 10 bases, and 10 bases lay between the germline ends. CDR1 LNHDA and CDR2 SQIVND come from the germline V gene (reference sequence). CDR3 length equals 12 residues. The CDR3 bases are TGTGCCAGTAGTATAGCGACAGCCTTCTACACCTTC. Encoded protein: CASSIATAFYTF.

The chain has TRBV29-1 and TRBJ1-6, with D possibly matching TRBD1 (5 bases). CDR3 length: 14 amino acids. Trimming left V 4 bases short and J 7 bases short, with 14 bases between. Germline V CDR1 and CDR2: SQVTM, ANQGSEA. CDR3 region: CSVAFGGDNSPLHF. The CDR3 nucleotides read TGCAGCGTTGCCTTCGGGGGGGACAATTCACCCCTCCACTTT.

The CDR3 nucleotides are TGTGCCAGCAGTGGGGGCGGAGGACTAGCGGGGGGCCAGTTCTTC. This translates into CASSGGGGLAGGQFF. The chain couples TRBV25-1 to TRBJ2-1; TRBD2 aligns across 14 bases. The V gene's germline CDR1 is MGHDK and CDR2 SYGVNS. Losses at the gene ends were 4 bases for V and 13 bases for J; bases not matched to a gene: 9. The CDR3 contains 15 residues.

The chain is built from TRBV6-1 and TRBJ1-2; D is ambiguous. The CDR3 has 11 amino acids. Per germline, CDR1 MNHNS and CDR2 SASEGT. V gave up 3 bases and J gave up 4 bases, with 3 bases separating them. CDR3 nucleotides: TGTGCCAGCAGTGAGAGCTATGGCTACACCTTC. Its protein product is CASSESYGYTF.

The chain uses TRBV11-2 and TRBJ1-2, with D unresolved. Germline V gives CDR1 SGHAT, CDR2 FQNNGV. The V gene lost 6 bases and the J gene lost 0 bases, with 11 bases spanning the gap. The CDR3 sequence is 14 residues long. DNA for the CDR3: TGTGCCAGCAGACCACAGATCGCTAACTATGGCTACACCTTC. Encoded protein: CASRPQIANYGYTF.

This clone came up once. J is TRBJ2-1 and V is TRBV20-1; maybe TRBD2 (5 bases). The V end was cut by 4 bases, the J end by 10 bases, with 8 bases between. The CDR3 sequence is 10 residues long. CDR1 and CDR2 (germline): DFQATT, SNEGSKA (reference sequence). The CDR3 bases are TGCAGTGCTACCCGGGGAGAGCAGTTCTTC. It yields the protein CSATRGEQFF.

The chain links TRBV5-7 to TRBJ1-3; weak D call: TRBD1 (5 bases). TRBV5-7 is an ORF, and what it does is uncertain. There are 15 residues in the CDR3. V was pared by 2 bases and J by 4 bases, with 13 bases between. The CDR3 DNA sequence: TGTGCCAGCAGCTTCGACCTTAGGGGCGGAAACACCATATATTTT. Translated: CASSFDLRGGNTIYF.

V is TRBV6-2 or TRBV6-3 and J is TRBJ1-2, with 9 bases fitting TRBD1. V was pared by 3 bases and J by 2 bases, with 1 base of the junction left unmatched. The CDR3 contains 14 residues. CDR1 is MNHEY and CDR2 is SVGEGT in the germline V gene. CDR3 residues: CASSYGTGNYGYTF. In DNA form, the CDR3 reads TGTGCCAGCAGTTATGGGACAGGGAACTATGGCTACACCTTC.

This chain links TRBV30 with TRBJ1-5; TRBD1 is a possible D gene (5 bases). Trimming removed 4 bases from V and 3 bases from J, with 10 bases in between. The germline CDR1 and CDR2 sequences are GTSNPN and SVGIG (reference sequence). CDR3 size: 13 residues. The CDR3 bases are TGTGCCTGGACAGGGAATCCCAATCAGCCCCAGCATTTT. Protein: CAWTGNPNQPQHF.

CDR3 sequence: CASSVGQDRTEAFF. For the CDR3, the DNA is TGTGCCAGCAGCGTAGGCCAGGATAGGACTGAAGCTTTCTTT. The chain couples TRBV9 to TRBJ1-1; no clear D. CDR1 and CDR2 (germline): SGDLS, YYNGEE. This CDR3 is 14 amino acids long. V dropped 0 bases and J dropped 5 bases, with 11 bases sitting between them.

The V gene is TRBV5-1, the J gene TRBJ2-3; D uncertain. V was pared by 4 bases and J by 2 bases, with 11 bases between. CDR3 length: 14 amino acids. Germline V lookup: CDR1 SGHRS, CDR2 YFSETQ. The CDR3 bases are TGCGCCAGCAGCACCAACAGAGCCACAGATACGCAGTATTTT. Protein sequence: CASSTNRATDTQYF.

The chain uses TRBV19 and TRBJ2-1; 7 positions agree with TRBD1. The ends lost 4 bases at V and 4 bases at J; junction bases unmatched: 4. The V gene's germline CDR1 is LNHDA and CDR2 SQIVND (reference sequence). The CDR3 totals 14 residues. The CDR3 bases are TGTGCCAGTAGTACCCGGGACAGATACAATGAGCAGTTCTTC. It encodes CASSTRDRYNEQFF.

The chain carries TRBV12-3 or TRBV12-4 and TRBJ2-5; weak D call: TRBD2 (5 bases). This CDR3 region has 13 residues. V dropped 3 bases and J dropped 4 bases, with 9 bases sitting between them. CDR3 nucleotide sequence: TGTGCCAGCAGTTTCGGACTGGGAGAGACCCAGTACTTC. Protein product: CASSFGLGETQYF.

This clone was counted only a few times. This rearrangement joins TRBV28 to TRBJ2-6; D unclear. The CDR3 contains 15 residues. The germline V gene encodes CDR1 MDHEN and CDR2 SYDVKM. The V end lost 7 bases, the J end lost 1 base, and 11 bases lay between the germline ends. The CDR3 here is CASTFRLSGANVLTF. CDR3 DNA sequence: TGTGCCAGCACCTTCCGGTTGTCTGGGGCCAACGTCCTGACTTTC.

CDR3 bases: TGTGCCAGCTCCCGGGGACAGTATAGCAATCAGCCCCAGCATTTT. Translated: CASSRGQYSNQPQHF. The genes are TRBV18 and TRBJ1-5; 7 positions match TRBD1. Trimming removed 6 bases from V and 0 bases from J; junction bases left unmatched: 5. Germline CDR1 KGHSH, CDR2 LQKENI. CDR3 length: 15 residues.

The V gene is TRBV7-9, the J gene TRBJ2-2; 10 nucleotides agree with TRBD2. J lost 6 bases, V lost 11 bases, and 9 bases had no gene match. CDR1 is SEHNR and CDR2 is FQNEAQ in the germline V gene (reference sequence). The CDR3 spans 14 residues. The CDR3 spells CAPRRAGGPGELFF. Here the CDR3 DNA reads TGTGCCCCGAGGCGAGCGGGGGGGCCCGGGGAGCTGTTTTTT.

This clone appeared a single time. The V gene is TRBV24-1, the J gene TRBJ2-5; TRBD1 matches 7 bases. Trimming removed 3 bases from V and 6 bases from J; junction bases left unmatched: 3. This CDR3 region has 13 residues. Germline values: CDR1 KGHDR, CDR2 SFDVKD. CDR3 coding DNA: TGTGCCACCAGTGATGACAGGGCGCAGACCCAGTACTTC. This codes for CATSDDRAQTQYF.

The chain combines TRBV6-6 with TRBJ2-2, with 7 bases identical to TRBD1. Per germline, CDR1 MNHNY and CDR2 SVGAGI (reference sequence). The CDR3 has 16 residues. The ends lost 2 bases at V and 0 bases at J; junction bases unmatched: 3. The CDR3 region is CASSYPQGANTGELFF. As DNA, the CDR3 is TGTGCCAGCAGTTACCCGCAGGGGGCGAACACCGGGGAGCTGTTTTTT.

The chain has TRBV7-2 and TRBJ1-5; TRBD1 is a possible D gene (5 bases). CDR1 and CDR2 (germline): SGHTA, FQGNSA. This CDR3 spans 13 amino acids. V shed 6 bases and J shed 5 bases, with 11 bases lying between them. CDR3 amino acids: CASRPPGDQPQHF. In DNA form, the CDR3 reads TGTGCCAGCAGACCCCCGGGGGATCAGCCCCAGCATTTT.

The gene calls are TRBV6-1 and TRBJ2-7, with TRBD2 matching 9 bases. The CDR3 has 16 residues. CDR1 is MNHNS, CDR2 SASEGT, per germline. J was trimmed by 2 bases and V by 0 bases; bases with no gene match: 5. CDR3 in amino acids: CASSEARGGNTYEQYF. CDR3 in DNA: TGTGCCAGCAGTGAAGCGCGGGGGGGTAACACCTACGAGCAGTACTTC.

In DNA, the CDR3 is TGTGCCAGCAAGGGAGGGGGCACTGAAGCTTTCTTT. This sequence encodes CASKGGGTEAFF. The genes are TRBV7-9 and TRBJ1-1, with D tentatively TRBD1 (6 bases). Germline V gene lookup returns CDR1 SEHNR and CDR2 FQNEAQ (reference sequence). Trimming shortened V by 7 bases and J by 4 bases, and 10 bases separated the two germline ends. The CDR3 has 12 amino acids.

The CDR3 spells CASSHRNPGQETQYF. DNA for the CDR3: TGTGCCAGCTCACACAGAAACCCGGGGCAAGAGACCCAGTACTTC. V usage is TRBV18 and J usage is TRBJ2-5, with D tentatively TRBD2 (5 bases). This CDR3 has 15 amino acids. Germline V gene sequence: CDR1 KGHSH, CDR2 LQKENI. V was clipped by 4 bases and J by 2 bases, with 14 bases between them. Using reference TRBV18 and TRBJ2-5 for the parts outside the CDR3, the full variable domain is NAGVMQNPRHLVRRRGQEARLRCSPMKGHSHVYWYRQLPEEGLKFMVYLQKENIIDESGMPKERFSAEFPKEGPSILRIQQVVRGDSAAYFCASSHRNPGQETQYFGPGTRLLVL.

The CDR3 nucleotides read TGTGCCACCAGTGACGGAAGCGGGGGGTTCCAAGAGACCCAGTACTTC. It is translated as CATSDGSGGFQETQYF. The chain is built from TRBV24-1 and TRBJ2-5, with 9 bases that match TRBD2. Germline V gene lookup returns CDR1 KGHDR and CDR2 SFDVKD. V lost 4 bases and J lost 1; bases outside the gene matches: 6. The length of the CDR3 is 16 residues.

V and J are TRBV28 and TRBJ2-2; maybe TRBD1 (6 bases). The germline gives CDR1 MDHEN, CDR2 SYDVKM. This CDR3 comprises 19 residues. Trimming removed 4 bases from V and 5 bases from J, with 26 bases in between. As DNA, the CDR3 is TGTGCCAGCAGTTCGCCCTGGATGGACAGCCTTAGAACAACCGGGGAGCTGTTTTTT. This gives the protein CASSSPWMDSLRTTGELFF. The full variable domain, in which reference TRBV28 and TRBJ2-2 provide the parts outside the CDR3, is DVKVTQSSRYLVKRTGEKVFLECVQDMDHENMFWYRQDPGLGLRLIYFSYDVKMKEKGDIPEGYSVSREKKERFSLILESASTNQTSMYLCASSSPWMDSLRTTGELFFGEGSRLTVL.

The chain carries TRBV19 and TRBJ1-1; 9 positions match TRBD1. J was trimmed by 7 bases and V by 3 bases; bases with no gene match: 12. This CDR3 is built from 16 residues. In germline, CDR1 is LNHDA, CDR2 SQIVND (reference sequence). The CDR3 here is CASSMGAGQGSGEAFF. The CDR3 nucleotides read TGTGCCAGTAGTATGGGGGCGGGACAGGGATCGGGTGAAGCTTTCTTT.